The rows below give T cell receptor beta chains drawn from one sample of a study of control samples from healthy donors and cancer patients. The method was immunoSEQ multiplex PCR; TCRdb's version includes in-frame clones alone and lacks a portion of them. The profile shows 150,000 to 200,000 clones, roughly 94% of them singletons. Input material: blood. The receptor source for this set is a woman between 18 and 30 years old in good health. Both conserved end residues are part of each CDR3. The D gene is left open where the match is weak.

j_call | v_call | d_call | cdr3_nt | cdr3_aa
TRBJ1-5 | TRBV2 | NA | TGTGCCAGCAGTGAGAGGGGCAATCAGCCCCAGCATTTT | CASSERGNQPQHF
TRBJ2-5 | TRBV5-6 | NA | TGTGCCAGCAGCTTTCGGGCCCTAGCGAAAGAGACCCAGTACTTC | CASSFRALAKETQYF
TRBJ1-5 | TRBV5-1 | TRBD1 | TGCGCCAGCAGCCGGACAGGGGAAGATCAGCCCCAGCATTTT | CASSRTGEDQPQHF
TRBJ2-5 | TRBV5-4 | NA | TGTGCCAGCAGACCCGGGACCGAAGAGACCCAGTACTTC | CASRPGTEETQYF
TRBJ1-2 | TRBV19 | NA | TGTGCCAGTAGTCCAGGGGTTGTCTATGGCTACACCTTC | CASSPGVVYGYTF
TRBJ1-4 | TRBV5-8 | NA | TGTGCCAGCAGCTTGGAACAGACGGGTGAAAAACTGTTTTTT | CASSLEQTGEKLFF
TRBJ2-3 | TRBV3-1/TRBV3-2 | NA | TGTGCCAGCAGCCAAGGCACAACTCGCCGGAATTTT | CASSQGTTRRNF
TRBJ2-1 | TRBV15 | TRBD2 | TGTGCCACCAGCAGAGCCCCGGGACTAGCTGCCAATGAGCAGTTCTTC | CATSRAPGLAANEQFF
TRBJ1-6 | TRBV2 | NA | TGTGCCAGCACAGACGGGAGATCGGCTTCACCCCTCCACTTT | CASTDGRSASPLHF
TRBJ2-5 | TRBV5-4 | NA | TGTGCCAGCAGCTTCGAGGTGGGGGAGACCCAGTACTTC | CASSFEVGETQYF
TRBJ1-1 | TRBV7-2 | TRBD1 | TGTGCCAGCAGCCGCATGATTTGGGCAGGGGGTAGGAACACTGAAGCTTTCTTT | CASSRMIWAGGRNTEAFF
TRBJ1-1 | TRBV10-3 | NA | TGTGCCATCAAAAGGGATCTGAACACTGAAGCTTTCTTT | CAIKRDLNTEAFF
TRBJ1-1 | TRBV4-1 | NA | TGCGCCAGCAGCCAAGATACGACAGTTCCGAACACTGAAGCTTTCTTT | CASSQDTTVPNTEAFF
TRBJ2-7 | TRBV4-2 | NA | TGTGCCAGCAGCCAAGGTTCAGGAGCCTACGAGCAGTACTTC | CASSQGSGAYEQYF
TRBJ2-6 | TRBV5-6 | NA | TGTGCCAGCAGCTTGGGGGAGTTCGTCCTGACTTTC | CASSLGEFVLTF
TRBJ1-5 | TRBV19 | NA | TGTGCCAGTCGGAACAGTCTCCCAAGCAATCAGCCCCAGCATTTT | CASRNSLPSNQPQHF
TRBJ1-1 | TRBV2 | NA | TGTGCCAGCAGTGAACTTGGGCGAGAGAACACTGAAGCTTTCTTT | CASSELGRENTEAFF
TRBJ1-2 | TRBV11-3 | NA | TGTGCCAGCAGCTTAATAGCAGGGGAAGGTGGCTACACCTTC | CASSLIAGEGGYTF
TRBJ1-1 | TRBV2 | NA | TGTGCCAGCACCCTGGACATAATCAACACTGAAGCTTTCTTT | CASTLDIINTEAFF
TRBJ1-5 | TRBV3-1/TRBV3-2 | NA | TGTGCCAGCAGCCAAGATCTTTCCGACAAGGCCGTCAATCAGCCCCAGCATTTT | CASSQDLSDKAVNQPQHF
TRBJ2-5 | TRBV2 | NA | TGTGCCAGCAGTCCTGGACGGGGGATACAAGAGACCCAGTACTTC | CASSPGRGIQETQYF
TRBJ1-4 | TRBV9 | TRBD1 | TGTGCCAGCAGCTCCGGGACAGGTATTAATGAAAAACTGTTTTTT | CASSSGTGINEKLFF
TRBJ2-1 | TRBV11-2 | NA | TGTGCCAGCAGCTTGACGGGAGTGGGAAATGAGCAGTTCTTC | CASSLTGVGNEQFF
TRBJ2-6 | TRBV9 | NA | TGTGCCAGCAGCGTCGGGGGACTTGGGGCCAACGTCCTGACTTTC | CASSVGGLGANVLTF